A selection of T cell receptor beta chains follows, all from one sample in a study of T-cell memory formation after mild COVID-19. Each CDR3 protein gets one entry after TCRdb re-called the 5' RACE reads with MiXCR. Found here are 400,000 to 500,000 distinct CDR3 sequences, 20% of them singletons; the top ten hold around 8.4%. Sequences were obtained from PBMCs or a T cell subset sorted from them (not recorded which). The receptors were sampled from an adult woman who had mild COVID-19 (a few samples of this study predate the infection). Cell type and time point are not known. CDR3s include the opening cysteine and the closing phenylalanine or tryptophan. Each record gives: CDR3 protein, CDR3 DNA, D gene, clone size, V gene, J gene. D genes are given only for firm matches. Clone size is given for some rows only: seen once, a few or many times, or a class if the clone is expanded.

CASSSVRGGYGYTF	TGTGCCAGCAGCTCCGTTAGGGGGGGCTATGGCTACACCTTC	-	few	TRBV7-2	TRBJ1-2
CASSLGLFNTGELFF	TGCGCCAGCAGCTTGGGACTCTTCAACACCGGGGAGCTGTTTTTT	-	-	TRBV4-3	TRBJ2-2
CASSYGRGGGSNTGELFF	TGTGCCAGCAGTTACGGTCGCGGGGGGGGCTCAAACACCGGGGAGCTGTTTTTT	TRBD2	-	TRBV6-5	TRBJ2-2
CASSHLQYYNEQFF	TGTGCCAGCAGCCACCTACAATACTACAATGAGCAGTTCTTC	-	-	TRBV11-2	TRBJ2-1
CASSHPRQGIPYEQYF	TGTGCCAGCAGCCACCCCCGACAGGGGATTCCCTACGAGCAGTACTTC	TRBD1	few	TRBV14	TRBJ2-7
CSVEGGEQETQYF	TGCAGCGTTGAAGGCGGGGAACAAGAGACCCAGTACTTC	-	few	TRBV29-1	TRBJ2-5
CASSPLAGGDNHTNEQFF	TGTGCCAGCAGCCCATTAGCGGGGGGCGACAATCACACGAATGAGCAGTTCTTC	TRBD2	few	TRBV7-3	TRBJ2-1
CSASRFSSYNEQFF	TGCAGTGCTAGCCGATTCAGCTCCTACAATGAGCAGTTCTTC	-	few	TRBV20-1	TRBJ2-1
CASSSGRGFYGYTF	TGTGCCAGCAGTTCGGGTAGAGGCTTCTATGGCTACACCTTC	-	-	TRBV12-3/TRBV12-4	TRBJ1-2
CASSPVPLYNEQFF	TGTGCCAGCAGCCCGGTCCCTCTGTACAATGAGCAGTTCTTC	-	few	TRBV27	TRBJ2-1
CASSFQGGQNTEAFF	TGTGCCAGCAGCTTTCAGGGGGGGCAGAACACTGAAGCTTTCTTT	TRBD1	few	TRBV5-4	TRBJ1-1
CASREGQGVPYEQYF	TGTGCCAGCAGAGAAGGACAGGGAGTCCCCTACGAGCAGTACTTC	TRBD1	many	TRBV2	TRBJ2-7
CASSYEDRGYYEQYF	TGTGCCAGCAGTTACGAGGACAGGGGCTACTACGAGCAGTACTTC	TRBD1	few	TRBV6-6	TRBJ2-7
CASSTQTSGSIQNIQYF	TGCGCCAGCAGCACCCAAACTAGCGGGAGTATCCAAAACATTCAGTACTTC	TRBD2	few	TRBV4-3	TRBJ2-4
CASSDNSRYEQYF	TGTGCCAGCAGCGACAACTCGCGGTACGAGCAGTACTTC	-	few	TRBV6-5	TRBJ2-7
CASSHQDLYGYTF	TGTGCCAGCAGCCACCAGGACTTATATGGCTACACCTTC	-	few	TRBV7-2	TRBJ1-2
CASSLARLADSTDTQYF	TGTGCCAGCAGCTTAGCTCGGCTAGCGGACAGCACAGATACGCAGTATTTT	TRBD2	few	TRBV7-2	TRBJ2-3
CSVEGPYDTEAFF	TGCAGCGTTGAAGGCCCCTACGACACTGAAGCTTTCTTT	-	few	TRBV29-1	TRBJ1-1
CASTQTGNSYEQYF	TGTGCCAGCACCCAGACAGGAAACTCCTACGAGCAGTACTTC	-	few	TRBV12-3/TRBV12-4	TRBJ2-7
CASRDTRGPLPQETQYF	TGTGCCAGCAGAGACACGCGGGGGCCGTTACCTCAAGAGACCCAGTACTTC	-	-	TRBV6-5	TRBJ2-5